This is a list of T cell receptor beta chains from one sample in a study of shared clonotypes between healthy human individuals. Measured with immunoSEQ multiplex PCR; TCRdb has only the in-frame clones, and not every one. The table has about 2.1 million clones, just under 95% seen once. Sequencing input: naive CD8+ T cells from PBMCs. The receptors originated from a man between 18 and 29 years old in good health. Some clones in this sample may be carry-over from other donors' samples. CDR3s leave out the opening cysteine and the closing phenylalanine or tryptophan.

>TRBV2|TRBJ2-7
ASSPGRTYEQY
>TRBV7-8|TRBJ2-1
ASSLGLAGSSYNEQF
>TRBV6-5|TRBJ2-7
ASSHGPGYEQY
>TRBV15|TRBJ1-1
ATSRDGDLNTEAF
>TRBV28|TRBJ2-5
ASSPRTASKLRTWETQY
>TRBV29-1|TRBJ2-3
SAIDSGTSSTDTQY
>TRBV2|TRBJ1-3
ASRAVHQDPGNTIY
>TRBV2|TRBJ2-7
ASSGTSGSYEQY
>TRBV18|TRBJ2-1
ASSPLAGVGNEQF
>TRBV19|TRBJ2-3
ASSPRLRRTDTQY
>TRBV27|TRBJ1-5
ASSTSGLRGQPQH
>TRBV2|TRBJ2-7
ASCQEPSYEQY
>TRBV9|TRBJ1-5
ASSAQHVGQPQH
>TRBV18|TRBJ1-1
ASSGGTANTEAF
>TRBV28|TRBJ2-1
ASSLPNSDAYNEQF
>TRBV6-7|TRBJ2-1
ANEMGLGLYNEQF
>TRBV4-1|TRBJ2-7
ASSRLTSGRGSSYEQY
>TRBV10-3|TRBJ2-1
AIKEAPTAYNEQF
>TRBV7-9|TRBJ2-7
ASSRPTSGSFVEQY
>TRBV11-2|TRBJ2-3
ATRERSSTDTQY